The 25 T cell receptor beta chains in this list originate from one sample, sequenced in a study of blood T cell repertoires in COVID-19. Sequencing used immunoSEQ multiplex PCR; TCRdb keeps in-frame clones, though not all of them. This repertoire shows some 65,000 clones, about 73% found once; its top ten account for 28%. The sample was peripheral blood. The receptors derive from a woman of 80 years or more with acute or convalescent COVID-19.

The V gene is TRBV27, the J gene TRBJ2-1, with 11 bases identical to TRBD1. CDR3 length: 16 residues. In germline, CDR1 is MNHEY, CDR2 SMNVEV (reference sequence). Trimming removed 1 base from V and 4 bases from J; junction bases left unmatched: 3. The CDR3: CASSLYGTGGYNEQFF. In DNA form, the CDR3 reads TGTGCCAGCAGTTTATATGGGACAGGGGGATACAATGAGCAGTTCTTC.

This clone occurred a few times. The rearrangement links TRBV7-9 to TRBJ1-2; a possible D gene is TRBD1 (6 bases). Germline assignment: CDR1 SEHNR and CDR2 FQNEAQ (reference sequence). The CDR3 has 13 residues. V lost 5 bases and J lost 7, with 14 bases in between. Here the CDR3 DNA reads TGTGCCAGCAGCCCAACAGGGTCCGGTGGCTACACCTTC. Protein sequence: CASSPTGSGGYTF.

This clone was counted many times. The rearrangement uses TRBV2 and TRBJ2-1; 13 bases are a match to TRBD2. Germline V CDR1 and CDR2: SNHLY, FYNNEI. V dropped 7 bases and J dropped 3; count of bases not matched to a gene: 3. The CDR3 extends over 15 amino acids. In DNA, the CDR3 is TGTGCCAGCACCGGACTAGCGGGGGTCTACAATGAGCAGTTCTTC. This codes for CASTGLAGVYNEQFF. Complete variable domain (other parts from reference TRBV2 and TRBJ2-1): EPEVTQTPSHQVTQMGQEVILRCVPISNHLYFYWYRQILGQKVEFLVSFYNNEISEKSEIFDDQFSVERPDGSNFTLKIRSTKLEDSAMYFCASTGLAGVYNEQFFGPGTRLTVL.

V and J are TRBV10-1 and TRBJ2-7; 7 nucleotides agree with TRBD2. CDR3 length: 13 residues. The germline gives CDR1 WNHNN, CDR2 SYGVQD (reference sequence). The J segment lost 7 bases and the V segment lost 5 bases, leaving 8 bases of the junction unmatched. The CDR3 DNA reads TGCGCCAGCAGTTTCGCGGGAGCGGGGGAGCAGTACTTC. Translated: CASSFAGAGEQYF.

This chain links TRBV7-2 with TRBJ2-5; the D is unclear. V lost 5 bases and J 1 base, leaving 8 bases between the germline ends. Per germline, CDR1 SGHTA and CDR2 FQGNSA. CDR3 length: 13 residues. CDR3: CASSPQIQETQYF. DNA of the CDR3: TGTGCCAGCAGCCCCCAGATCCAAGAGACCCAGTACTTC.

This clone came up a few times. The chain couples TRBV6-5 to TRBJ2-1; perhaps TRBD1 as D (5 bases). The CDR3 consists of 14 residues. Germline V CDR1 and CDR2: MNHEY, SVGAGI. V lost 6 bases to trimming and J lost 8 bases, with 17 bases between them. The CDR3 sequence is CASSPGFAGYEQFF. The CDR3 coding sequence is TGTGCCAGCAGCCCAGGGTTTGCTGGTTATGAGCAGTTCTTC.

This clone was detected only once. This chain uses TRBV29-1 with TRBJ2-1; TRBD1 matches at 9 bases. The CDR3 contains 15 residues. Germline CDR1 is SQVTM and CDR2 is ANQGSEA. The V gene end was trimmed by 2 bases and the J gene end by 4 bases; junction bases not matched to a gene: 6. CDR3 sequence reads: CSVELGQGQYNEQFF. For the CDR3, the DNA is TGCAGCGTTGAATTGGGACAGGGACAATACAATGAGCAGTTCTTC.

V is TRBV5-6 and J is TRBJ2-2; D is possibly TRBD2 (6 bases). Looked up from germline, CDR1 is SGHDT and CDR2 is YYEEEE. The CDR3 extends over 12 amino acids. V lost 4 bases and J 5 bases, leaving 6 bases between the germline ends. CDR3 amino acids: CASSAGTGELFF. The CDR3 DNA follows: TGTGCCAGCAGCGCGGGAACCGGGGAGCTGTTTTTT.

The chain combines TRBV7-2 with TRBJ2-1, with 7 bases matching TRBD2. The V gene's germline CDR1 is SGHTA and CDR2 FQGNSA. This CDR3 is 15 amino acids long. Germline trimming cut 8 bases from V and 3 bases from J; bases unmatched to any gene: 10. CDR3 sequence (DNA): TGTGCCAGCTCCTGGGGGGGGGAGTTCTACAATGAGCAGTTCTTC. Protein sequence: CASSWGGEFYNEQFF.

The chain links TRBV7-9 to TRBJ2-1; D not resolved. The V gene's germline CDR1 is SEHNR and CDR2 FQNEAQ (reference sequence). V was trimmed by 1 base and J by 6 bases, leaving 16 bases between them. This CDR3 is built from 16 residues. The CDR3 sequence is CASSLEAQAGFNEQFF. The CDR3 DNA sequence: TGTGCCAGCAGCTTAGAGGCCCAGGCAGGATTCAATGAGCAGTTCTTC.

The chain joins TRBV3-1 (or the pseudogene TRBV3-2) to TRBJ1-5, with D perhaps matching TRBD1 (5 bases). This CDR3 region has 16 residues. Trimming pared 1 base from V and 3 bases from J, leaving 13 bases between. CDR1 LGHDT and CDR2 YNNKEL come from the germline V gene (reference sequence). Written as DNA, the CDR3 is TGTGCCAGCAGCCAAGGTGGAGGGGTGGCCAATCAGCCCCAGCATTTT. Amino acids: CASSQGGGVANQPQHF.

This clone came up a few times. J is TRBJ2-1 and V is TRBV24-1; tentatively, D is TRBD2 (6 bases). Trimming took off 9 bases at V and 0 bases at J, with 17 bases between the two ends. CDR1 and CDR2 from the germline V gene are KGHDR and SFDVKD. This CDR3 comprises 16 residues. CDR3 residues: CATGSGKSSSYNEQFF. In DNA, the CDR3 is TGTGCCACCGGTAGCGGCAAATCGAGCTCCTACAATGAGCAGTTCTTC.

The chain employs TRBV11-2 and TRBJ2-3; D is perhaps TRBD2 (6 bases). Per the germline V gene, CDR1 is SGHAT and CDR2 is FQNNGV. This CDR3 spans 13 amino acids. Deletions cut 5 bases from V and 8 bases from J, with 14 bases between. DNA for the CDR3: TGTGCCAGCAGCCCCACGGTCGGGGGTACGCAGTATTTT. Translation: CASSPTVGGTQYF.

The J gene is TRBJ1-2, the V gene TRBV28; the match to TRBD1 covers 8 bases. V shed 5 bases and J 8 bases; nucleotides not matched to a gene: 16. CDR3 length: 16 residues. The V gene's germline CDR1 is MDHEN and CDR2 SYDVKM. This chain's CDR3 is CASSLGQGSMGWGYTF. For the CDR3, the DNA is TGTGCCAGCAGTCTCGGACAGGGTTCGATGGGCTGGGGCTACACCTTC.

V and J are TRBV5-4 and TRBJ1-2, with 9 bases lining up with TRBD1. In germline, CDR1 is SGHNT, CDR2 YYREEE (reference sequence). CDR3 length: 16 amino acids. Trimming at V came to 0 bases and at J to 8 bases, leaving 11 bases not matched to a gene. This CDR3 reads CASSLGQGVSLGGYTF. Written as DNA, the CDR3 is TGTGCCAGCAGCTTGGGACAGGGGGTATCCCTGGGGGGCTACACCTTC.

The chain links TRBV4-1 to TRBJ2-7, with TRBD2 as a possible D gene (6 bases). Per germline, CDR1 MGHRA and CDR2 YSYEKL. V was pared by 5 bases and J by 0 bases, with 11 bases between. This CDR3 is built from 14 residues. The DNA for the CDR3 is TGCGCCAGCAGCTGGCGGGGCCGCTCCTACGAGCAGTACTTC. It encodes CASSWRGRSYEQYF.

The chain uses TRBV5-6 and TRBJ2-3, with 10 bases lining up with TRBD1. Germline V gene sequence: CDR1 SGHDT, CDR2 YYEEEE. CDR3 length: 15 residues. Losses at the gene ends were 4 bases for V and 3 bases for J; bases not matched to a gene: 5. In DNA form, the CDR3 reads TGTGCCAGCAGCCTAATGGGACAGGGGACAGATACGCAGTATTTT. This encodes CASSLMGQGTDTQYF.

The chain couples TRBV7-8 to TRBJ1-1; 7 bases are a match to TRBD1. V was pared by 2 bases and J by 7 bases, with 10 bases of the junction left unmatched. In germline, CDR1 is SGHVS, CDR2 FQNEAQ. This CDR3 contains 15 residues. The CDR3 loop reads CASSLSLTGRGEAFF. The CDR3 nucleotides read TGTGCCAGCAGCTTATCCCTGACAGGGAGAGGTGAAGCTTTCTTT.

The chain employs TRBV7-2 and TRBJ2-5, with D perhaps TRBD1 (6 bases). V dropped 7 bases and J dropped 4 bases, with 10 bases sitting between them. The germline CDR1 and CDR2 sequences are SGHTA and FQGNSA. The CDR3 runs 12 residues. DNA for the CDR3: TGTGCCAGCATCCTACAGGGAGAGACCCAGTACTTC. This translates into CASILQGETQYF.

This clone was seen many times. The gene calls are TRBV15 and TRBJ2-3; 9 nucleotides agree with TRBD2. V trimming: 0 bases; J trimming: 3 bases; junction bases outside the gene matches: 10. Germline lookup yields CDR1 LNHNV and CDR2 YYDKDF (reference sequence). The CDR3 has 18 residues. CDR3 region: CATSRDRNSGSETDTQYF. CDR3 bases: TGTGCCACCAGCAGAGATAGGAATAGCGGGAGTGAGACAGATACGCAGTATTTT.

V and J are TRBV6-5 and TRBJ1-6; no firm D call. Trimming removed 7 bases from V and 6 bases from J, with 10 bases in between. CDR1 is MNHEY and CDR2 is SVGAGI in the germline V gene. The CDR3 covers 13 residues. The CDR3 spells CASTGFPNSPLHF. The DNA for the CDR3 is TGTGCCAGCACGGGGTTTCCTAATTCACCCCTCCACTTT.

V and J are TRBV7-8 and TRBJ1-5; the D gene is possibly TRBD1 (6 bases). Trimming removed 1 base from V and 7 bases from J, with 14 bases in between. The CDR3 sequence is 15 residues long. CDR1 is SGHVS and CDR2 is FQNEAQ in the germline V gene. The CDR3 loop is CASSLVAQGSQPQHF. The CDR3, as DNA: TGTGCCAGCAGCTTAGTTGCCCAGGGGAGCCAGCCCCAGCATTTT.

The rearrangement joins TRBV7-2 to TRBJ2-3; possibly TRBD2 for D (6 bases). Germline loops: CDR1 SGHTA, CDR2 FQGNSA. The CDR3 spans 15 residues. Trimming took off 3 bases at V and 3 bases at J, with 13 bases between the two ends. The CDR3 DNA reads TGTGCCAGCAGCTTCTTCGGGAGAGGAACAGATACGCAGTATTTT. Its protein product is CASSFFGRGTDTQYF.

The chain is built from TRBV15 and TRBJ2-1; 9 bases align to TRBD1. V was pared by 0 bases and J by 4 bases, with 10 bases of the junction left unmatched. The CDR3 is 18 amino acids. CDR1 is LNHNV, CDR2 YYDKDF, per germline (reference sequence). This CDR3 is CATSRDGVRTGAYNEQFF. DNA for the CDR3: TGTGCCACCAGCAGAGATGGAGTCAGGACAGGGGCATACAATGAGCAGTTCTTC.

The chain links TRBV7-8 to TRBJ2-7, with TRBD2 matching over 10 bases. The CDR3 loop spans 16 amino acids. V was clipped by 1 base and J by 3 bases; unmatched bases: 6. Germline V gene data show CDR1 as SGHVS and CDR2 as FQNEAQ. CDR3 in DNA: TGTGCCAGCAGCTTAGGGGGGACTAGCGTATTCTACGAGCAGTACTTC. It translates to CASSLGGTSVFYEQYF.